These 21 T cell receptor beta chains originate from one sample sequenced in a study of blood T cell repertoires in COVID-19. Generated by immunoSEQ multiplex PCR, the TCRdb table keeps only in-frame clones and is missing some. The sample yields roughly 290,000 clones, around 90% seen once. The sample consisted of peripheral blood. These receptors came from a woman aged 25 to 45 with COVID-19, enrolled during active disease.

V is TRBV7-3 and J is TRBJ2-5; 10 nucleotides agree with TRBD1. Trimming at V came to 3 bases and at J to 5 bases, leaving 3 bases not matched to a gene. Germline V gene data show CDR1 as SGHTA and CDR2 as FQGTGA. The CDR3 covers 14 residues. This CDR3 reads CASSLTGGAETQYF. CDR3 nucleotide sequence: TGTGCCAGCAGCTTGACAGGGGGCGCGGAGACCCAGTACTTC.

V gene TRBV27 combines with J gene TRBJ1-2; 10 bases fit TRBD1. After removal of 1 base from V and 8 bases from J, the junction contained 4 bases not matched to a gene. The CDR3 consists of 14 residues. Germline V gene data show CDR1 as MNHEY and CDR2 as SMNVEV (reference sequence). CDR3 nucleotides: TGTGCCAGCAGTTTATTGGGGACAGGGGAAGGCTACACCTTC. It translates to CASSLLGTGEGYTF.

The chain has TRBV6-5 and TRBJ2-1; no firm D call. Trimming took off 4 bases at V and 8 bases at J, with 9 bases between the two ends. Germline CDR1 and CDR2: MNHEY and SVGAGI. CDR3 length equals 12 residues. Written as DNA, the CDR3 is TGTGCCAGCAGTTCGGTTTTGTATGAGCAGTTCTTC. This translates into CASSSVLYEQFF.

The chain uses TRBV6-5 and TRBJ2-5, with 12 bases matching TRBD2. Trimming removed 7 bases from V and 5 bases from J; junction bases left unmatched: 8. The germline V gene encodes CDR1 MNHEY and CDR2 SVGAGI. This CDR3 spans 15 amino acids. The CDR3, as DNA: TGTGCCAGCAACCCTAGCGGGAGGGCCTACGAGACCCAGTACTTC. It is translated as CASNPSGRAYETQYF.

This chain joins TRBV30 and TRBJ2-7; D is unclear. The CDR3 consists of 13 residues. Trimming stripped 4 bases from V and 1 base from J, with 11 bases between. Germline lookup yields CDR1 GTSNPN and CDR2 SVGIG (reference sequence). CDR3 bases: TGTGCCTGGAATCCCAGGCGTTCCTACGAGCAGTACTTC. This translates into CAWNPRRSYEQYF.

The J gene is TRBJ1-3, the V gene TRBV6-6; 7 bases agree with TRBD1. This CDR3 contains 15 residues. Germline CDR1 and CDR2: MNHNY and SVGAGI (reference sequence). The J segment lost 4 bases and the V segment lost 2 bases, leaving 5 bases of the junction unmatched. The CDR3 loop reads CASSYPGGRGNTIYF. CDR3 DNA: TGTGCCAGCAGTTACCCAGGGGGTCGAGGAAACACCATATATTTT.

The rearrangement joins TRBV6-6 to TRBJ2-7, with unresolved D. The germline gives CDR1 MNHNY, CDR2 SVGAGI (reference sequence). V was clipped by 0 bases and J by 3 bases, with 3 bases between them. The CDR3 spans 12 residues. CDR3 sequence reads: CASSYSSYEQYF. DNA of the CDR3: TGTGCCAGCAGTTACTCTAGCTACGAGCAGTACTTC.

The chain has TRBV5-6 and TRBJ1-2; D is unclear. The CDR3 length is 14 residues. Trimming removed 3 bases from V and 4 bases from J, with 13 bases in between. The germline V gene has CDR1 SGHDT and CDR2 YYEEEE. The CDR3 here is CASSSGEGCYGYTF. The CDR3 coding sequence is TGTGCCAGCAGCTCGGGAGAGGGATGCTATGGCTACACCTTC. Supplemented by reference TRBV5-6 and TRBJ1-2, the full variable domain reads DAGVTQSPTHLIKTRGQQVTLRCSPKSGHDTVSWYQQALGQGPQFIFQYYEEEERQRGNFPDRFSGHQFPNYSSELNVNALLLGDSALYLCASSSGEGCYGYTFGSGTRLTVV.

The CDR3 nucleotides are TGTGCCAGTAGTATCTTTGAGGGATACGAGCAGTACTTC. Translated: CASSIFEGYEQYF. J is TRBJ2-7 and V is TRBV19; tentatively, D is TRBD2 (5 bases). V dropped 3 bases and J dropped 4 bases, with 10 bases sitting between them. The CDR3 is 13 amino acids. Germline V gene data show CDR1 as LNHDA and CDR2 as SQIVND (reference sequence).

This clone occurred once. The chain carries TRBV23-1 and TRBJ2-1; 8 bases are shared with TRBD1. TRBV23-1 is designated an ORF whose function remains uncertain. The CDR3 consists of 17 residues. J gave up 1 base and V 2 bases, and 7 bases lay outside the gene matches. CDR3 nucleotides: TGCGCCAGCAGTCAACCCCAGGGGGCGTTTTCCTACAATGAGCAGTTCTTC. This codes for CASSQPQGAFSYNEQFF.

The CDR3 here is CASTLWGVSGTQPQHF. The CDR3 DNA follows: TGTGCCAGCACTTTATGGGGGGTGTCAGGGACTCAGCCCCAGCATTTT. V usage is TRBV2 and J usage is TRBJ1-5; D possibly corresponds to TRBD1 (5 bases). Between the trimmed V and J ends, which lost 7 bases and 6 bases, there was a span of 22 bases. Germline V gives CDR1 SNHLY, CDR2 FYNNEI. This CDR3 has 16 amino acids.

V and J are TRBV7-2 and TRBJ2-2, with a weak D call TRBD1 (6 bases). Trimming pared 1 base from V and 4 bases from J, leaving 16 bases between. Germline V CDR1 and CDR2: SGHTA, FQGNSA. The CDR3 loop spans 17 amino acids. The CDR3: CASSLVGRGGGTGELFF. CDR3 in DNA: TGTGCCAGCAGCTTAGTAGGCAGGGGTGGCGGCACCGGGGAGCTGTTTTTT. Looking up the rest from reference TRBV7-2 and TRBJ2-2 gives the full variable domain: GAGVSQSPSNKVTEKGKDVELRCDPISGHTALYWYRQSLGQGLEFLIYFQGNSAPDKSGLPSDRFSAERTGGSVSTLTIQRTQQEDSAVYLCASSLVGRGGGTGELFFGEGSRLTVL.

The genes are TRBV6-1 and TRBJ1-1; D is ambiguous. Germline CDR1 is MNHNS and CDR2 is SASEGT. CDR3 size: 15 residues. The V end was cut by 2 bases, the J end by 1 base, with 11 bases between. The CDR3 DNA reads TGTGCCAGCAGTGAAAGGAACGGAGAGAACACTGAAGCTTTCTTT. It codes for CASSERNGENTEAFF.

For the CDR3, the DNA is TGTGCCAGCAGTGTCGGCAGGGGCTCCTACGAGCAGTACTTC. It codes for CASSVGRGSYEQYF. The chain carries TRBV2 and TRBJ2-7; a weak D match, TRBD1 (6 bases). The germline V gene encodes CDR1 SNHLY and CDR2 FYNNEI. The CDR3 runs 14 residues. V lost 4 bases to trimming and J lost 0 bases, with 10 bases between them.

This clone was detected only once. The gene calls are TRBV6-2 or TRBV6-3 and TRBJ2-7; D uncertain. The CDR3 runs 13 residues. Trimming took off 2 bases at V and 1 base at J, with 6 bases between the two ends. Germline CDR1 and CDR2: MNHEY and SVGEGT. The CDR3 DNA reads as TGTGCCAGCAGTTACGGAGTTTCCTACGAGCAGTACTTC. Translating it yields CASSYGVSYEQYF.

A single count supports this clone. V and J are TRBV4-3 and TRBJ2-1; the match to TRBD2 covers 7 bases. The CDR3 covers 21 residues. The junction had 25 bases not matched to a gene; V was cut back by 3 bases and J by 5 bases. Germline loops: CDR1 LGHNA, CDR2 YSLEER. The CDR3 DNA is TGCGCCAGCAGCCAGGTTCTCGGGAGGTATGGAGGCTCAGTAGCGGACAATGAGCAGTTCTTC. Its translation: CASSQVLGRYGGSVADNEQFF.

This chain connects TRBV27 to TRBJ1-4, with D unresolved. The germline V gene has CDR1 MNHEY and CDR2 SMNVEV (reference sequence). The V gene lost 4 bases and the J gene lost 0 bases, with 9 bases spanning the gap. The CDR3 loop spans 15 amino acids. CDR3 amino acids: CASSSLGATNEKLFF. The CDR3 DNA reads as TGTGCCAGCAGTTCACTCGGTGCAACTAATGAAAAACTGTTTTTT.

This clone was seen a few times. V and J are TRBV24-1 and TRBJ1-5, with TRBD1 matching 7 bases. The trim removed 3 bases at V and 10 bases at J, leaving 11 bases unmatched. The germline gives CDR1 KGHDR, CDR2 SFDVKD. The CDR3 consists of 15 residues. The CDR3 is CATSDHTGVIEPQHF. CDR3 bases: TGTGCCACCAGTGATCATACAGGGGTGATCGAACCCCAGCATTTT.

The V and J genes are TRBV18 and TRBJ2-5; 9 bases line up with TRBD1. V trimming: 4 bases; J trimming: 3 bases; junction bases outside the gene matches: 0. Germline V lookup: CDR1 KGHSH, CDR2 LQKENI. CDR3 length equals 13 residues. CDR3 bases: TGTGCCAGCTCACGGGACAGGGAAGAGACCCAGTACTTC. Amino acid sequence: CASSRDREETQYF.

This sequence joins TRBV10-3 and TRBJ1-1, with D perhaps matching TRBD1 (5 bases). In germline, CDR1 is ENHRY, CDR2 SYGVKD. Trimming removed 5 bases from V and 4 bases from J, with 14 bases in between. This CDR3 is built from 14 residues. Written as DNA, the CDR3 is TGTGCCATCAGTTATCAGACAGACTTCACTGAAGCTTTCTTT. Protein product: CAISYQTDFTEAFF.

The chain joins TRBV30 to TRBJ1-2, with D possibly TRBD1 on 5 matching bases. Germline V gene lookup returns CDR1 GTSNPN and CDR2 SVGIG (reference sequence). This CDR3 contains 13 residues. Trimming took off 0 bases at V and 3 bases at J, with 8 bases between the two ends. In nucleotides, the CDR3 is TGTGCCTGGAGTGTAGGGGAGGACTATGGCTACACCTTC. Protein sequence: CAWSVGEDYGYTF.